These T cell receptor beta chains were read from a single sample in a study of cytomegalovirus exposure and HLA in healthy donors. Data came from immunoSEQ multiplex PCR; TCRdb stores just in-frame clones and leaves some out. The sample has around 120,000 clones, about three quarters seen once. Specimen: PBMCs. All receptors come from a man between 60 and 70 years old in good health and CMV-seropositive. Each CDR3 is given with its conserved first and last residue. The D gene is left open where the match is weak. Size values are once, few and many counts, or a class for expanded clones, and some rows have none.

d_gene: TRBD1; abundance: NA; j_gene: TRBJ1-2; v_gene: TRBV5-4; CDR3nt: TGTGCCAGCAGCTCCCCCCGGGACAGGTTCGGCTACACCTTC; CDR3aa: CASSSPRDRFGYTF
d_gene: TRBD2; abundance: NA; j_gene: TRBJ2-1; v_gene: TRBV7-2; CDR3nt: TGTGCCAGCAGCTCCCCTGGGACTAGCGGGAGCATCCCCTATGGTGAGCAGTTCTTC; CDR3aa: CASSSPGTSGSIPYGEQFF
d_gene: NA; abundance: NA; j_gene: TRBJ1-1; v_gene: TRBV5-1; CDR3nt: TGCGCCAGCAGCCATTACAGTGAAAACACTGAAGCTTTCTTT; CDR3aa: CASSHYSENTEAFF
d_gene: TRBD1; abundance: NA; j_gene: TRBJ1-2; v_gene: TRBV18; CDR3nt: TGTGCCAGCTCACCCTCGGACAGGGGGCCTGATGGCTACACCTTC; CDR3aa: CASSPSDRGPDGYTF
d_gene: TRBD1; abundance: NA; j_gene: TRBJ2-7; v_gene: TRBV28; CDR3nt: TGTGCCAGCAGTTCCGGGACAGGGGCCTACGAGCAGTACTTC; CDR3aa: CASSSGTGAYEQYF
d_gene: NA; abundance: NA; j_gene: TRBJ1-1; v_gene: TRBV11-2; CDR3nt: TGTGCCAGCAGCTCCCCCTTTCAGGGGCCCTTGGGCACTGAAGCTTTCTTT; CDR3aa: CASSSPFQGPLGTEAFF
d_gene: NA; abundance: NA; j_gene: TRBJ2-3; v_gene: TRBV5-1; CDR3nt: TGCGCCAGCAGCCCGAAACCCACTAGCCCCTCAGAAGGATGGACAGATACGCAGTATTTT; CDR3aa: CASSPKPTSPSEGWTDTQYF
d_gene: NA; abundance: NA; j_gene: TRBJ1-3; v_gene: TRBV18; CDR3nt: TGTGCCAGCTCTCCCGGGGGGGTTCGCTCTGGAAACACCATATATTTT; CDR3aa: CASSPGGVRSGNTIYF
d_gene: NA; abundance: NA; j_gene: TRBJ1-5; v_gene: TRBV6-1; CDR3nt: TGTGCCAGCAGTGAAACGGGGAAGAATCAGCCCCAGCATTTT; CDR3aa: CASSETGKNQPQHF
d_gene: TRBD2; abundance: few; j_gene: TRBJ2-2; v_gene: TRBV5-1; CDR3nt: TGCGCCAGCAGCTTGGGGACTAGCGAGACCGGGGAGCTGTTTTTT; CDR3aa: CASSLGTSETGELFF
d_gene: NA; abundance: NA; j_gene: TRBJ1-1; v_gene: TRBV5-6; CDR3nt: TGTGCCAGCAGCTTGGCGGAGGACACTGAAGCTTTCTTT; CDR3aa: CASSLAEDTEAFF
d_gene: TRBD1; abundance: once; j_gene: TRBJ1-5; v_gene: TRBV30; CDR3nt: TGTGCCTGGAGTTGGGGTGTGGACAACTATATACAGGGGAGGTTCAATCAGCCCCAGCATTTT; CDR3aa: CAWSWGVDNYIQGRFNQPQHF
d_gene: TRBD1; abundance: NA; j_gene: TRBJ2-7; v_gene: TRBV4-1; CDR3nt: TGCGCCAGCAGCCAACCTTCAGGGGGATACTACGAGCAGTACTTC; CDR3aa: CASSQPSGGYYEQYF
d_gene: TRBD2; abundance: NA; j_gene: TRBJ2-1; v_gene: TRBV5-1; CDR3nt: TGCGCCAGCAGCTGGGGGGGATCCAATGAGCAGTTCTTC; CDR3aa: CASSWGGSNEQFF
d_gene: TRBD1; abundance: NA; j_gene: TRBJ2-7; v_gene: TRBV28; CDR3nt: TGTGCCAGCAGTCAAACAGGGGCGGCGCGAGAGCAGTACTTC; CDR3aa: CASSQTGAAREQYF
d_gene: NA; abundance: few; j_gene: TRBJ2-7; v_gene: TRBV6-6; CDR3nt: TGTGCCAGCAGTTACTTAGGGGGCTACGAGCAGTACTTC; CDR3aa: CASSYLGGYEQYF
d_gene: NA; abundance: few; j_gene: TRBJ2-2; v_gene: TRBV6-1; CDR3nt: TGTGCCACCCTAGCCGGAGGGGTGGACACCGGGGAGCTGTTTTTT; CDR3aa: CATLAGGVDTGELFF
d_gene: TRBD1; abundance: NA; j_gene: TRBJ1-2; v_gene: TRBV2; CDR3nt: TGTGCCAGCAGTGGGGGCAGGGGGCTCTATGGCTACACCTTC; CDR3aa: CASSGGRGLYGYTF
d_gene: NA; abundance: NA; j_gene: TRBJ2-4; v_gene: TRBV7-2; CDR3nt: TGTGCCAGCAGCTTACAGGGGAGAAACATTCAGTACTTC; CDR3aa: CASSLQGRNIQYF
d_gene: NA; abundance: NA; j_gene: TRBJ1-3; v_gene: TRBV18; CDR3nt: TGTGCCAGCTCGCCCAGCTCTGGAAACACCATATATTTT; CDR3aa: CASSPSSGNTIYF
d_gene: NA; abundance: NA; j_gene: TRBJ1-2; v_gene: TRBV6-1; CDR3nt: TGTGCCAGCAGTGCGCGGGGGGGCGACCTTCGCGGCTACACCTTC; CDR3aa: CASSARGGDLRGYTF
d_gene: TRBD1; abundance: NA; j_gene: TRBJ1-5; v_gene: TRBV19; CDR3nt: TGTGCCAGTAGTATAAATGGGGACAGGAGCAATCAGCCCCAGCATTTT; CDR3aa: CASSINGDRSNQPQHF
d_gene: NA; abundance: few; j_gene: TRBJ1-1; v_gene: TRBV6-1; CDR3nt: TGTGCCAGCAGTGTCGGAGGAGGCGCGAACACTGAAGCTTTCTTT; CDR3aa: CASSVGGGANTEAFF
d_gene: TRBD2; abundance: NA; j_gene: TRBJ2-2; v_gene: TRBV6-5; CDR3nt: TGTGCCAGCAGGGTAGCGGGAGGGTCCGGGGAGCTGTTTTTT; CDR3aa: CASRVAGGSGELFF
d_gene: NA; abundance: NA; j_gene: TRBJ1-1; v_gene: TRBV6-5; CDR3nt: TGTGCCAGCAGTGAATTGACAAGAACAGGGTTCTTT; CDR3aa: CASSELTRTGFF
d_gene: NA; abundance: NA; j_gene: TRBJ1-1; v_gene: TRBV6-1; CDR3nt: TGTGCCAGCATCCTATCGACAGCGAACACTGAAGCTTTCTTT; CDR3aa: CASILSTANTEAFF
d_gene: NA; abundance: NA; j_gene: TRBJ1-1; v_gene: TRBV27; CDR3nt: TGTGCCAGCAGTTTATTCGGGAGGATGAACACTGAAGCTTTCTTT; CDR3aa: CASSLFGRMNTEAFF
d_gene: NA; abundance: once; j_gene: TRBJ1-1; v_gene: TRBV10-1; CDR3nt: TGCGCCAGCAGTGAGTGCGGGGACCCTAGGGCTATCACTGAAGCTTTCTTT; CDR3aa: CASSECGDPRAITEAFF
d_gene: TRBD1; abundance: few; j_gene: TRBJ2-7; v_gene: TRBV5-1; CDR3nt: TGCGCCAGCAGCTACCCGACAGGGGGTGTATACGAGCAGTACTTC; CDR3aa: CASSYPTGGVYEQYF
d_gene: NA; abundance: NA; j_gene: TRBJ2-7; v_gene: TRBV18; CDR3nt: TGTGCCAGCTCACCCAGCTCCTACGAGCAGTACTTC; CDR3aa: CASSPSSYEQYF
d_gene: TRBD1; abundance: few; j_gene: TRBJ2-1; v_gene: TRBV7-2; CDR3nt: TGTGCCAGCAGCTCGGGACAGGGTGGATACAATGAGCAGTTCTTC; CDR3aa: CASSSGQGGYNEQFF